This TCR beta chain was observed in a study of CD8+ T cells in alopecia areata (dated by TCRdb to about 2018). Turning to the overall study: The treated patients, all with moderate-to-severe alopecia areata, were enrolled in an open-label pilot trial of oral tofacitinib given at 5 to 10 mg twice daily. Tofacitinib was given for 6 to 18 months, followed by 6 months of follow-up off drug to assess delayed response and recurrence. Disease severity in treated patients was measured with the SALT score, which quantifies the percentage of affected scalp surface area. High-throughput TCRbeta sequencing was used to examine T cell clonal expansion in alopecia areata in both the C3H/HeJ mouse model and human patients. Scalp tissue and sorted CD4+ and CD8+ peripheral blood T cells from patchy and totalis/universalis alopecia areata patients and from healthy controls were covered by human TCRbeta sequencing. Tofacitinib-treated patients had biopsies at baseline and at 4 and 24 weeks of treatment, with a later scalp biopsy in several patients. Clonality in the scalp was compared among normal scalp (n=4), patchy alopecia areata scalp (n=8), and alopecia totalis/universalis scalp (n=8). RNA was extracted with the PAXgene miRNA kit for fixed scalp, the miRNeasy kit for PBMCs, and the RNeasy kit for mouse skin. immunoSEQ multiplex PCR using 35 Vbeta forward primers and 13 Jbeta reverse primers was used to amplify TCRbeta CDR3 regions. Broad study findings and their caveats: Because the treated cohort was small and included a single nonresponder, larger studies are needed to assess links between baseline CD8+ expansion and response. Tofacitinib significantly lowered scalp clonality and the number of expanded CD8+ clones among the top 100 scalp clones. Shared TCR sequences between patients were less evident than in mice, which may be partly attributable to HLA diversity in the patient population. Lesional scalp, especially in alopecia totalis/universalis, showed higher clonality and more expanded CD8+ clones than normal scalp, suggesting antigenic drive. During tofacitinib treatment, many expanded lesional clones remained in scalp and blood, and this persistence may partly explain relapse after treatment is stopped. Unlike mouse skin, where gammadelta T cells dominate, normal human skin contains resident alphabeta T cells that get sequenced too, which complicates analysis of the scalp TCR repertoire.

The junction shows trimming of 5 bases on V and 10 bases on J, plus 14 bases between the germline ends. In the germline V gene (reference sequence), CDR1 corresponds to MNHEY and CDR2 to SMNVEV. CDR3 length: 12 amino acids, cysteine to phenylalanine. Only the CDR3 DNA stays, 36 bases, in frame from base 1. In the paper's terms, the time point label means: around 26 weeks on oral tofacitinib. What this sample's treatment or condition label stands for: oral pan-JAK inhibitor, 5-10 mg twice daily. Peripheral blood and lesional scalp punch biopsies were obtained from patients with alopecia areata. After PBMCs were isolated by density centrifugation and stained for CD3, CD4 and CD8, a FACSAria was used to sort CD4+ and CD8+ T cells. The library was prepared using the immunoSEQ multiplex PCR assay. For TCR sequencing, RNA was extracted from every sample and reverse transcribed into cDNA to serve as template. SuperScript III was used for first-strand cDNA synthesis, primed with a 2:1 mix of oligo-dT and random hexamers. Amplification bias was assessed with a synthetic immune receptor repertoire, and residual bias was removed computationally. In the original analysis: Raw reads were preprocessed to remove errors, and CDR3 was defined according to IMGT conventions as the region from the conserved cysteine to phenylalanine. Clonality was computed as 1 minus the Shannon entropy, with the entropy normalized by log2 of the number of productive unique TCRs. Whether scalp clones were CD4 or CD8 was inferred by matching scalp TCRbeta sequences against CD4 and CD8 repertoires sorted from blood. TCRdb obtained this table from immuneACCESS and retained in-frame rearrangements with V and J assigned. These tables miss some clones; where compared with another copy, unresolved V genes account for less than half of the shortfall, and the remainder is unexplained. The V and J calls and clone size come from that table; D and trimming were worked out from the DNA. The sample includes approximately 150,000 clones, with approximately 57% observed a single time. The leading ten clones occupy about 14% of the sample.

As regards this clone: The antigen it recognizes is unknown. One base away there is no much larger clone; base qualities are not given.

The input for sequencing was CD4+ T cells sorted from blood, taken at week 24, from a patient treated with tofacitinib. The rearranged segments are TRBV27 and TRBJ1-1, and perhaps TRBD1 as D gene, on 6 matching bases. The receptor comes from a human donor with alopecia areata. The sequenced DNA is TGTGCCAGCAGTGGCGGGGGGGCGCGAGCTTTCTTT. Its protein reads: CASSGGGARAFF.